The entry below describes one TCR beta chain. Assignment of participants to cohorts was predicated upon participant-reported clinical history. This specimen comes from a study of blood T cell repertoires in COVID-19. As for the study in general: PBMCs, B-cell-depleted T cells, or T cells were the source of the cDNA or gDNA that made up the material.

Profiling relied on immunoSEQ multiplex PCR, and the TCRdb table lists in-frame clones only, not all of them. This table holds 300,000 or so clones, nearly 90% found once. The sequenced sample was PBMCs or T cells enriched from blood (not recorded which). The sequence came from a woman between 25 and 40 years old who had recovered from COVID-19.

In DNA, the CDR3 is TGTGCCAGTGGGGGCCTGGGCAATGAGCAGTTCTTC. Amino acid sequence: CASGGLGNEQFF. The V call is TRBV19, the J call TRBJ2-1; D possibly corresponds to TRBD1 (6 bases). Trimming cost V 8 bases and J 6 bases, with 11 bases left between them. The CDR3 totals 12 residues. The germline gives CDR1 LNHDA, CDR2 SQIVND (reference sequence). Together with reference TRBV19 and TRBJ2-1, the CDR3 gives the full variable domain: DGGITQSPKYLFRKEGQNVTLSCEQNLNHDAMYWYRQDPGQGLRLIYYSQIVNDFQKGDIAEGYSVSREKKESFPLTVTSAQKNPTAFYLCASGGLGNEQFFGPGTRLTVL.